This paragraph reports one TCR beta chain. Its target is unknown. These donors were members of the roughly 130-subject validation cohort, a group separate from the approximately 620-subject first cohort. J was trimmed by 11 bases and V by 4 bases; bases with no gene match: 8. Germline CDR1 SGDLS, CDR2 YYNGEE. The CDR3 contains 13 residues. This sample is drawn from a study of cytomegalovirus exposure and HLA in healthy donors. The study's findings and limits: With high specificity and sensitivity, the classifier reportedly diagnosed cytomegalovirus status. Listed as cytomegalovirus-associated were 150 to 200 TCR beta chains.

Some clones are missing from TCRdb's copy, which holds only in-frame ones; the method was immunoSEQ multiplex PCR. Of about 140,000 clones in the sample, around 85% were seen once. The sample taken for sequencing was PBMCs. The sequence was obtained from a man between 18 and 35 years old in good health and CMV-seronegative. The chain combines TRBV9 with TRBJ2-1; 8 positions agree with TRBD2. The CDR3 sequence is CASSTYSGDQQFF. The CDR3 DNA follows: TGTGCCAGCAGCACTTATAGCGGGGACCAGCAGTTCTTC.